This T cell receptor beta chain stems from a study of T cell responses to AZD1222 COVID-19 vaccine. The CDR3 runs 15 residues. Germline loops: CDR1 LNHDA, CDR2 SQIVND (reference sequence). The J segment lost 0 bases and the V segment lost 7 bases, leaving 6 bases of the junction unmatched. Clones were read by immunoSEQ multiplex PCR, and TCRdb kept only the in-frame ones, dropping some. Among around 150,000 clones listed, approximately 89% were seen once. As for this clone: Antigen unknown.

Study observations and caveats: Unmutated regions of variants are reportedly targeted by nearly half of spike-specific TCRs.

The J gene is TRBJ1-5, the V gene TRBV19; 7 bases match TRBD1. The specimen was peripheral blood, collected on day 0 of AZD1222 vaccination. The sequence derives from an adult in good health. CDR3 coding DNA: TGTGCCAGTAAACAGGGGACGGATAGCAATCAGCCCCAGCATTTT. Protein product: CASKQGTDSNQPQHF.